Described below is a single T cell receptor beta chain sequence and its context. Its binding antigen is unknown. Qualities for individual bases were not recorded, and no much larger clone is one base off. This specimen comes from a study of relationships among human T cell subsets (dated by TCRdb to about 2010). Regarding the research as a whole: The study sequenced eight distinct T cell populations from blood: pan T, CD8 cytotoxic, regulatory, Th1, Th2, naive plus transitional, activated and memory cells. The study at large found these results: A CD4+CD8+ double-positive population could not be excluded by the bead-based sorting. The considerable overlap in CDR3s among Th1, Th2 and regulatory T cells was taken as suggesting that cell fate choices are stochastic. While more than 60% of CD8+ cytotoxic sequences came from clones with more than 100 reads, the regulatory and Th2 subsets had few clones of that kind. No statistically significant differences in V, D and J usage, CDR3 length or N-nucleotide additions were observed among the seven subsets. T cell counts went unrecorded for a couple of pan T samples, which were processed alongside pan B cells.

Relative to germline, V is 3 bases shorter and J is 5 bases shorter, with 8 bases between their ends. The CDR3 runs 12 amino acids, cysteine and phenylalanine included. Solely the CDR3 DNA is kept, with 36 bases framed from the first base. The germline V gene (reference sequence) gives CDR1 as GTSNPN and CDR2 as SVGIG. Library creation used multiplex PCR. Instrument used: 454 GS FLX. Semiquantitative ARM-PCR was used to amplify the TCR alpha and beta CDR3 regions from mRNA. In ARM-PCR, tagged nested gene-specific primers were used first, and exponential amplification was then carried out by communal superprimers. Nested primers were removed by exonuclease before the second amplification round on first-round PCR products. Amplicons were sequenced on the 454 platform, which allows rapid sequencing of millions of DNA fragments without cloning bias. A read mappable to both V and J germline segments was defined as an effective read. In the source study's methods: IRmap was used to assign reads to germline V, D and J segments, and IRmap relies on pyromap, a Smith-Waterman modification adapted to 454 sequencing errors. To filter D-beta assignments, cutoffs were set at the 99th percentile of the alignment scores obtained from simulated random sequences. The CDR3 was taken to be the amino acids lying between the conserved V-segment Y[YFLI]C motif and the J-segment [FW]GXGT motif. Repertoire diversity was estimated with a compound Poisson process model previously applied to large-scale EST data. A procedure for detecting cross-contamination was used to argue that the shared CDR3s did not come from sample contamination. TCRdb reprocessing: public reads trimmed at Q25 with fastp, clones called with MiXCR, in-frame beta chains kept. Each CDR3 protein gets just one entry, which takes the most common genes and DNA from the rows behind it. These V and J calls derive from TCRdb rather than the authors' analysis. For this sample the table gives about 15,000 distinct CDR3 sequences, of which roughly 60% were detected only once. Jointly, the top ten make up 35% of the sample.

Miltenyi superparamagnetic beads coated with subset-specific monoclonal antibodies were used for isolation of the T cell subsets. All T cell populations were isolated from peripheral blood. Mononuclear cells were obtained from whole blood by Ficoll separation, and monocytes were then depleted with anti-CD14 microbeads. Right after isolation, the cell populations were resuspended in RNAprotect reagent. In general terms, the pan T sample was made up of CD3+ T cells. This clonotype was obtained from a man aged 35 to 55 in good health. Sample: total T cells sorted from blood. The cell subset or site label, read with the paper, signifies: CD3+ T cells in general. The rearranged segments are TRBV30 and TRBJ2-1; the D gene is unclear. For the CDR3, the sequence is CAWSPGNNEQFF. DNA sequence: TGTGCCTGGAGCCCTGGGAACAATGAGCAGTTCTTC. Extended through the reference TRBV30 and TRBJ2-1 proteins, this CDR3 yields the full variable domain: SQTIHQWPATLVQPVGSPLSLECTVEGTSNPNLYWYRQAAGRGLQLLFYSVGIGQISSEVPQNLSASRPQDRQFILSSKKLLLSDSGFYLCAWSPGNNEQFFGPGTRLTVL.